What follows are 8 T cell receptor beta chains derived from one specimen sequenced in a study of PD-L1 blockade in urothelial cancer. Noted time point: peripheral blood 6 weeks after treatment start. Profiling relied on immunoSEQ multiplex PCR, and the TCRdb table lists in-frame clones only, not all of them. The table shows around 19,000 clones, with around 86% occurring only once. The sample here was PBMCs, taken around atezolizumab (anti-PD-L1) treatment. The source of these receptors is a middle-aged man with urothelial cancer.

The gene calls are TRBV4-1 and TRBJ1-2, with 7 bases aligning to TRBD1. CDR1 is MGHRA and CDR2 is YSYEKL in the germline V gene. This CDR3 has 16 amino acids. With 0 bases clipped from V and 4 bases from J, the junction kept 8 bases outside the gene matches. The chain's CDR3 is CASSQDPGGRLYGYTF. Here the CDR3 DNA reads TGCGCCAGCAGCCAAGACCCAGGGGGTAGACTCTATGGCTACACCTTC.

V and J are TRBV28 and TRBJ2-2; perhaps TRBD2 as D (5 bases). The CDR3 length is 12 residues. Trimming removed 10 bases from V and 4 bases from J, with 10 bases in between. Per the germline V gene, CDR1 is MDHEN and CDR2 is SYDVKM. Here the CDR3 reads CATHGVTGELFF. For the CDR3, the DNA is TGTGCCACACACGGGGTCACCGGGGAGCTGTTTTTT.

This chain links TRBV19 with TRBJ2-1, with a possible D match to TRBD1 (6 bases). Trimming cost V 3 bases and J 5 bases, with 14 bases left between them. CDR1 and CDR2 from the germline V gene are LNHDA and SQIVND (reference sequence). The CDR3 covers 15 residues. The CDR3 DNA reads as TGTGCCAGTAGTATTGCACAGGGTATTCACAATGAGCAGTTCTTC. Its protein product is CASSIAQGIHNEQFF.

This chain uses TRBV19 with TRBJ2-7; maybe TRBD1 (6 bases). V dropped 6 bases and J dropped 2 bases, with 14 bases sitting between them. Per the germline V gene, CDR1 is LNHDA and CDR2 is SQIVND (reference sequence). The CDR3 totals 14 residues. DNA of the CDR3: TGTGCCAGTAGAACGAACAGGGACGCCTACGAGCAGTACTTC. Encoded protein: CASRTNRDAYEQYF.

This clone was seen a single time. The chain is built from TRBV5-1 and TRBJ2-3, with D perhaps TRBD1 (6 bases). Germline CDR1 and CDR2: SGHRS and YFSETQ. The CDR3 spans 17 residues. V shed 6 bases and J shed 4 bases, with 24 bases lying between them. The CDR3 nucleotides read TGCGCCAGCACCCCGGGACACCACCGTCTAAACCCAGATACGCAGTATTTT. It specifies CASTPGHHRLNPDTQYF.

V and J are TRBV19 and TRBJ1-2, with 9 positions matching TRBD1. CDR3 length: 16 amino acids. J gave up 3 bases and V 3 bases, and 8 bases lay outside the gene matches. Germline loops: CDR1 LNHDA, CDR2 SQIVND (reference sequence). CDR3 amino acids: CASSILTGGSYYGYTF. The CDR3 coding sequence is TGTGCCAGTAGTATCTTGACAGGGGGGAGTTACTATGGCTACACCTTC.

The J gene is TRBJ2-3, the V gene TRBV11-2, with 9 nucleotides matching TRBD2. Germline CDR1 reads SGHAT; CDR2 reads FQNNGV. This CDR3 is built from 17 residues. V shed 5 bases and J 4 bases; nucleotides not matched to a gene: 13. CDR3: CASSLGFAAGGADTQYF. CDR3 sequence (DNA): TGTGCCAGCAGCCTCGGGTTTGCAGCGGGGGGAGCAGATACGCAGTATTTT.

This clone was counted only a few times. This rearrangement joins TRBV7-9 to TRBJ2-2; D remains ambiguous. Deletions cut 8 bases from V and 8 bases from J, with 18 bases between. Germline lookup yields CDR1 SEHNR and CDR2 FQNEAQ (reference sequence). CDR3 length: 14 amino acids. The CDR3 nucleotides read TGTGCCAGCCAAAAGCCAGGATATTCGGGGGAGCTGTTTTTT. Its protein is CASQKPGYSGELFF.